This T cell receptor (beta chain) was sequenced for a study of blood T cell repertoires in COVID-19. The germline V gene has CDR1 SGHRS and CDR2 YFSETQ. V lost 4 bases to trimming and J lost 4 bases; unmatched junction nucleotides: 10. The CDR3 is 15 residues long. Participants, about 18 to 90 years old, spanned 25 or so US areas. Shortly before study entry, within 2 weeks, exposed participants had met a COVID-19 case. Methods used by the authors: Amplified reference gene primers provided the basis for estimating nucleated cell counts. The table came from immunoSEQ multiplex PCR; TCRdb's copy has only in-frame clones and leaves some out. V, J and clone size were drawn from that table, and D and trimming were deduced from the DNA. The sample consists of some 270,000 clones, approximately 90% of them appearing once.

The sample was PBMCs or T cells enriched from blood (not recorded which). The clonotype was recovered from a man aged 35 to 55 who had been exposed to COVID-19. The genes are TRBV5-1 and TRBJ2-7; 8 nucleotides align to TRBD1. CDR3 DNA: TGCGCCAGCAGCGCTGAGCCAGGGGGCTCGTACGAGCAGTACTTC. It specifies CASSAEPGGSYEQYF.